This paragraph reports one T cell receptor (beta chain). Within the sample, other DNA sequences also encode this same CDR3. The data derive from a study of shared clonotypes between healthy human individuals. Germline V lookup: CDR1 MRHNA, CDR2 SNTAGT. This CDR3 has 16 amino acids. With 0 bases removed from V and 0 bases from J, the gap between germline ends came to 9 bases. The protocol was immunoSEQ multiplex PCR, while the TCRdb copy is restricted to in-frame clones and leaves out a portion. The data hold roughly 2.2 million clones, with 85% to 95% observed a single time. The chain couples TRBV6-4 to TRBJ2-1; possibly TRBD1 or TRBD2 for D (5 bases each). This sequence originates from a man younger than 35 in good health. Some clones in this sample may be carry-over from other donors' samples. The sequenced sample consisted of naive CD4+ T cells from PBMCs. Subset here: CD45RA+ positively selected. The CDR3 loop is CASSDSWGSSYNEQFF. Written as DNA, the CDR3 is TGTGCCAGCAGTGACTCATGGGGGAGCTCCTACAATGAGCAGTTCTTC.